The next 20 T cell receptor beta chains were all read from a single sample in a study of T cells in Graves' hyperthyroidism and ophthalmopathy. Amplification of TCR beta CDR3 regions used RNA as the template. The HTBI primer set drove a first-round RT-PCR of the TCR CDR3. TCRdb redid the calling of the multiplex PCR reads with MiXCR, one entry per CDR3 protein. The sample contains 530,000 or so distinct CDR3 sequences, approximately 17% of which appear only once. The specimen was blood. The source of these receptors is a woman between 18 and 29 years old with Graves' ophthalmopathy.

Concerning this clonotype itself: Being one base from a much bigger clone, this may be a read error. The chain combines TRBV27 with TRBJ1-1; 7 bases line up with TRBD1. In germline, CDR1 is MNHEY, CDR2 SMNVEV (reference sequence). The CDR3 contains 17 residues. Unmatched junction bases numbered 12, after V lost 5 bases and J lost 0 bases. The CDR3: CASSVNRGRGVNTEAFF. CDR3 bases: TGTGCCAGCAGTGTCAACAGGGGTAGGGGGGTGAACACTGAAGCTTTCTTT.

V and J are TRBV7-6 and TRBJ2-7; D unclear. There are 13 residues in the CDR3. The V end lost 5 bases, the J end lost 3 bases, and 11 bases lay between the germline ends. CDR1 is SGHVS, CDR2 FNYEAQ, per germline. CDR3 region: CASSVGPHYEQYF. The CDR3 DNA reads as TGTGCCAGCAGCGTCGGGCCTCACTACGAGCAGTACTTC.

In DNA form, the CDR3 reads TGTGCCAGCAGCTCCCCCCGGGACAGGGGGCTCTTAGGCACCGAACGACTGTTTTTT. Encoded protein: CASSSPRDRGLLGTERLFF. The gene calls are TRBV11-2 and TRBJ2-2; 12 nucleotides match TRBD1. The CDR3 is made up of 19 amino acids. Per the germline V gene, CDR1 is SGHAT and CDR2 is FQNNGV. Germline trimming cut 4 bases from V and 14 bases from J; bases unmatched to any gene: 23. The whole variable domain, remainder taken from reference TRBV11-2 and TRBJ2-2, is EAGVAQSPRYKIIEKRQSVAFWCNPISGHATLYWYQQILGQGPKLLIQFQNNGVVDDSQLPKDRFSAERLKGVDSTLKIQPAKLEDSAVYLCASSSPRDRGLLGTERLFFGEGSRLTVL.

This clonotype was observed many times. CDR3 sequence reads: CASSLAQRYNEQFF. The DNA of the CDR3 is TGTGCCAGCAGCTTAGCCCAGCGGTACAATGAGCAGTTCTTC. This rearrangement joins TRBV11-3 to TRBJ2-1; TRBD2 is a possible D gene (5 bases). Germline lookup yields CDR1 SGHNT and CDR2 YENEEA. CDR3 size: 14 residues. Trimming left V 1 base short and J 4 bases short, with 8 bases between.

This clonotype was detected many times. V and J are TRBV12-3 or TRBV12-4 and TRBJ2-2; 9 nucleotides line up with TRBD2. Trimming at V came to 3 bases and at J to 6 bases, leaving 2 bases not matched to a gene. CDR3 length: 14 amino acids. CDR3: CASSFAGGAGELFF. DNA of the CDR3: TGTGCCAGCAGTTTCGCGGGAGGGGCCGGGGAGCTGTTTTTT.

This clonotype was found a few times. The chain employs TRBV5-1 and TRBJ2-2; D is undetermined. Germline V CDR1 and CDR2: SGHRS, YFSETQ. This CDR3 spans 16 amino acids. V lost 0 bases to trimming and J lost 3 bases, with 12 bases between them. In DNA form, the CDR3 reads TGCGCCAGCAGCTTGGCGCTAACGAAGTACACCGGGGAGCTGTTTTTT. Translating it yields CASSLALTKYTGELFF.

The sample holds a few counts of this clonotype. The J gene is TRBJ2-3, the V gene TRBV20-1; no reliable D call. This CDR3 is built from 13 residues. Germline V CDR1 and CDR2: DFQATT, SNEGSKA (reference sequence). V lost 1 base to trimming and J lost 2 bases, with 7 bases between them. CDR3 region: CSARALTTDTQYF. CDR3 nucleotide sequence: TGCAGTGCTAGAGCACTAACCACAGATACGCAGTATTTT.

The CDR3 DNA follows: TGTGCCATCAGTGAGCCCGACAGCGAGTACACGTATGGCTACACCTTC. Translated, it gives CAISEPDSEYTYGYTF. The chain is built from TRBV10-3 and TRBJ1-2, with D possibly matching TRBD1 (5 bases). Germline assignment: CDR1 ENHRY and CDR2 SYGVKD. CDR3 length: 16 residues. V was cut by 2 bases and J by 5 bases, with 18 bases left in between.

This clonotype was detected only a few times. The V gene is TRBV6-5, the J gene TRBJ2-3; D is tentatively TRBD1 or TRBD2 (5 bases each). V was pared by 0 bases and J by 2 bases, with 15 bases between. Germline loops: CDR1 MNHEY, CDR2 SVGAGI. The length of the CDR3 is 17 residues. The CDR3 protein is CASSYSRGPSATDTQYF. DNA for the CDR3: TGTGCCAGCAGTTACTCGAGGGGCCCCTCGGCCACAGATACGCAGTATTTT.

This sequence joins TRBV19 and TRBJ2-1; D not resolved. Germline V gives CDR1 LNHDA, CDR2 SQIVND (reference sequence). This CDR3 spans 13 amino acids. Trimming shortened V by 3 bases and J by 2 bases, and 5 bases separated the two germline ends. CDR3 DNA: TGTGCCAGTAGTATCGCCCCCTACAATGAGCAGTTCTTC. This encodes CASSIAPYNEQFF. Combining the CDR3 with reference TRBV19 and TRBJ2-1 gives the whole variable domain DGGITQSPKYLFRKEGQNVTLSCEQNLNHDAMYWYRQDPGQGLRLIYYSQIVNDFQKGDIAEGYSVSREKKESFPLTVTSAQKNPTAFYLCASSIAPYNEQFFGPGTRLTVL.

The chain carries TRBV20-1 and TRBJ2-5; maybe TRBD1 (6 bases). V lost 2 bases, J lost 5 bases, and 18 bases lay in between. The germline V gene encodes CDR1 DFQATT and CDR2 SNEGSKA (reference sequence). This CDR3 contains 15 residues. The CDR3 DNA follows: TGCAGTGCTAGACCGCACCACAGGGACGGGGAGACCCAGTACTTC. The encoded protein is CSARPHHRDGETQYF.

In this sample, this clonotype turned up a few times. This sequence joins TRBV20-1 and TRBJ1-6; D might be TRBD1 (6 bases). The germline V gene has CDR1 DFQATT and CDR2 SNEGSKA (reference sequence). The CDR3 contains 15 residues. The V gene lost 6 bases and the J gene lost 10 bases, with 22 bases spanning the gap. Here the CDR3 DNA reads TGCAGTGCCAAGACGGGGGGCCAGGTATCCTCACCCCTCCACTTT. It specifies CSAKTGGQVSSPLHF.

This clonotype came up many times. The genes are TRBV28 and TRBJ2-7; the D is unclear. Between the trimmed V and J ends, which lost 7 bases and 3 bases, there was a span of 4 bases. Germline V gives CDR1 MDHEN, CDR2 SYDVKM. The CDR3 loop spans 10 amino acids. Here the CDR3 reads CASKLYEQYF. As DNA, the CDR3 is TGTGCCAGCAAACTCTACGAGCAGTACTTC.

This clonotype was found a few times. This chain uses TRBV2 with TRBJ1-1; D remains unclear. Germline V gene sequence: CDR1 SNHLY, CDR2 FYNNEI. The CDR3 has 12 residues. V lost 5 bases and J lost 7, with 11 bases in between. The CDR3 is CASSSWGIEAFF. The CDR3 DNA follows: TGTGCCAGCAGTTCTTGGGGAATTGAAGCTTTCTTT.

At least ten counts were recorded for this clonotype. As DNA, the CDR3 is TGCGCCAGCAGTTCTGGGGACGGCCCCTACGAGCAGTACTTC. Residues: CASSSGDGPYEQYF. The chain couples TRBV5-1 to TRBJ2-7; possibly TRBD1 or TRBD2 for D (5 bases each). Between the trimmed V and J ends, which lost 5 bases and 2 bases, there was a span of 14 bases. This CDR3 has 14 amino acids. The germline V gene encodes CDR1 SGHRS and CDR2 YFSETQ.

This clonotype was seen repeatedly, ten times or more. The rearrangement links TRBV24-1 to TRBJ2-5; D may correspond to TRBD1 or TRBD2 (5 bases each). The CDR3 is 15 residues long. CDR1 and CDR2 from the germline V gene are KGHDR and SFDVKD. Trimming took 3 bases from V and 3 from J, leaving 13 bases between them. This CDR3 reads CATSDAGAGKETQYF. The CDR3 DNA is TGTGCCACCAGTGATGCGGGTGCAGGGAAAGAGACCCAGTACTTC.

This clonotype was observed at least ten times. The chain uses TRBV4-1 and TRBJ1-1; D not resolved. Germline lookup yields CDR1 MGHRA and CDR2 YSYEKL. Trimming pared 0 bases from V and 5 bases from J, leaving 13 bases between. This CDR3 has 15 amino acids. The CDR3 region is CASSQDPREGTEAFF. The CDR3, as DNA: TGCGCCAGCAGCCAAGATCCTAGGGAGGGAACTGAAGCTTTCTTT.

V is TRBV19 and J is TRBJ1-5; 7 nucleotides agree with TRBD1. The trim removed 7 bases at V and 1 base at J, leaving 10 bases unmatched. CDR1 is LNHDA and CDR2 is SQIVND in the germline V gene (reference sequence). The CDR3 has 16 residues. DNA for the CDR3: TGTGCCAGTAAAAGGGATGGCAGGGGGAGCAATCAGCCCCAGCATTTT. Protein: CASKRDGRGSNQPQHF.

The sample holds a few counts of this clonotype. This chain joins TRBV5-6 and TRBJ1-4; maybe TRBD1 (5 bases). Trimming stripped 0 bases from V and 8 bases from J, with 11 bases between. CDR3 size: 14 residues. The germline V gene has CDR1 SGHDT and CDR2 YYEEEE. CDR3 region: CASSLGWRDEKLFF. CDR3 bases: TGTGCCAGCAGCTTGGGATGGAGGGACGAAAAACTGTTTTTT.

This clonotype was counted a few times. The chain has TRBV4-1 and TRBJ1-6, with D perhaps matching TRBD1 (5 bases). This CDR3 has 16 amino acids. V was pared by 3 bases and J by 3 bases, with 12 bases between. The germline CDR1 and CDR2 sequences are MGHRA and YSYEKL. This CDR3 reads CASSHLRDLYNSPLHF. The DNA for the CDR3 is TGCGCCAGCAGCCATCTACGGGACCTCTATAATTCACCCCTCCACTTT.